The clone carrying this T cell receptor beta chain was observed many times. This sample is drawn from a study of T cells in Graves' hyperthyroidism and ophthalmopathy. Together with thyroid ultrasound, orbital computed tomography, serum thyroxine and TRAb, clinical symptoms were used for diagnoses. V lost 4 bases and J lost 6; bases outside the gene matches: 5. The CDR3 runs 13 residues. Germline V CDR1 and CDR2: DFQATT, SNEGSKA (reference sequence). Amplification of TCR beta CDR3 regions was performed using RNA transcripts as template. HTBI primers were the set used in a first-round RT-PCR of the TCR CDR3. TCRdb reanalysed the multiplex PCR reads using MiXCR and keeps one entry per CDR3 protein. The sample has under 600,000 distinct CDR3 sequences; approximately 15% are singletons.

The TCR was taken from a woman aged 40 to 50 with Graves' ophthalmopathy. The chain carries TRBV20-1 and TRBJ2-7, with TRBD2 identical over 11 bases. The specimen was blood. CDR3 sequence: CSAMRLAGGEQYF. For the CDR3, the DNA is TGCAGTGCTATGCGTCTAGCGGGGGGCGAGCAGTACTTC.